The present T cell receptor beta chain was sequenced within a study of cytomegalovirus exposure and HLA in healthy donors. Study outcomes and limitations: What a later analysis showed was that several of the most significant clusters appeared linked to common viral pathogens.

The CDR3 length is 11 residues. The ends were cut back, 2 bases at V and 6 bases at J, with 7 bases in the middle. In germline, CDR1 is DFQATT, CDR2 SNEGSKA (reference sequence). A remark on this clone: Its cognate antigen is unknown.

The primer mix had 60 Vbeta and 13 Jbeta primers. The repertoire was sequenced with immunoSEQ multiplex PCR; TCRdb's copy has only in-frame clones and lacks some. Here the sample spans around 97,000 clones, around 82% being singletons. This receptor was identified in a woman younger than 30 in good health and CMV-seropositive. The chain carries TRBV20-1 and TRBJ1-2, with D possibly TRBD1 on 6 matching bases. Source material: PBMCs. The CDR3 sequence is CSARQGNGYTF. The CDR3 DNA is TGCAGTGCTAGACAGGGGAATGGCTACACCTTC.